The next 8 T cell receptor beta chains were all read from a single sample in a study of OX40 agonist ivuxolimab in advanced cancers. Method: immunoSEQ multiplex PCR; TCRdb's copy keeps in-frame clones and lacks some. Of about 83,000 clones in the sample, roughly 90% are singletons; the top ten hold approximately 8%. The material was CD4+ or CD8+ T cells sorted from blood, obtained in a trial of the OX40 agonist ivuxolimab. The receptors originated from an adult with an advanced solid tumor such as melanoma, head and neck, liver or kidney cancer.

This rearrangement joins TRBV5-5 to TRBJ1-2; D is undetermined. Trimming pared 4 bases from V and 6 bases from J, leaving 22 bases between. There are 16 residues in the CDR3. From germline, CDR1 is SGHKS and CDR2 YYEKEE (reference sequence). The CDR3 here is CASSPGGSRFGDGYTF. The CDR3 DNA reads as TGTGCCAGCAGCCCCGGCGGCAGCCGTTTTGGGGATGGCTACACCTTC.

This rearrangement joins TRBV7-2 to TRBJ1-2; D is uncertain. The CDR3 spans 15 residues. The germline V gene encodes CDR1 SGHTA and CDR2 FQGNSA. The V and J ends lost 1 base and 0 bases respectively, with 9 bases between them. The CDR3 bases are TGTGCCAGCAGCTTAGGGGCAGAAGCTAACTATGGCTACACCTTC. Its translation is CASSLGAEANYGYTF.

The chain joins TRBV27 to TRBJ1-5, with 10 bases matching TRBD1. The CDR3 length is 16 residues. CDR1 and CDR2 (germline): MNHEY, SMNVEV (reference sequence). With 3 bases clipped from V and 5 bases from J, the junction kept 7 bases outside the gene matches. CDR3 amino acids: CASSLAGQGIYQPQHF. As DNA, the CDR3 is TGTGCCAGCAGTTTGGCGGGACAGGGGATCTATCAGCCCCAGCATTTT.

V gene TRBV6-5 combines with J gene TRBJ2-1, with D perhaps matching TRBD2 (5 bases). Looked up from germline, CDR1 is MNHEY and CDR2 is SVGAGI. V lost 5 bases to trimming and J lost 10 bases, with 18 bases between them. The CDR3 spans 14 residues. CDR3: CASSPSRTHREQFF. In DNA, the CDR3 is TGTGCCAGCAGTCCCAGTCGGACTCACCGCGAGCAGTTCTTC.

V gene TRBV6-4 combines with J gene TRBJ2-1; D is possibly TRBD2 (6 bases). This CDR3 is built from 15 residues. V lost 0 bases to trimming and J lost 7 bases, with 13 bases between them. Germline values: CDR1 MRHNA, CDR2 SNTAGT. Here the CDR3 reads CASSDSWGVGNEQFF. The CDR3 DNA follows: TGTGCCAGCAGTGACTCTTGGGGGGTTGGGAATGAGCAGTTCTTC.

The CDR3 coding sequence is TGTGCCAGCAGCCCGGTTAACGGGAGTCCTAATGAAAAACTGTTTTTT. This encodes CASSPVNGSPNEKLFF. This chain joins TRBV7-9 and TRBJ1-4; no clear D gene. The germline gives CDR1 SEHNR, CDR2 FQNEAQ (reference sequence). Deletions cut 5 bases from V and 3 bases from J, with 16 bases between. The CDR3 is 16 residues long.

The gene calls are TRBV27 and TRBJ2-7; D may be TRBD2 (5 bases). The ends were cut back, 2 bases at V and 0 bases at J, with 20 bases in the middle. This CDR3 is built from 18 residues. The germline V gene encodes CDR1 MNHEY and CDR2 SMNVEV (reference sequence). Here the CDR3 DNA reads TGTGCCAGCAGTTTAGTACCCCCCGGACTGTCGAGCTCCTACGAGCAGTACTTC. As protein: CASSLVPPGLSSSYEQYF.

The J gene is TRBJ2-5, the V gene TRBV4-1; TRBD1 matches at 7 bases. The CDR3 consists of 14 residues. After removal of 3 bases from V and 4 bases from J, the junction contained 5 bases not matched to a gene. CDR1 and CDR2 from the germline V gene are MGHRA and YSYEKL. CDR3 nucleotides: TGCGCCAGCAGCCAGCCCAGGGACAGAGAGACCCAGTACTTC. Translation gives CASSQPRDRETQYF.